This T cell receptor beta chain was identified in a study of T cell clonality in common variable immunodeficiency. Whole-study findings and limits: In common variable immunodeficiency, TCR beta chains reportedly carried fewer deletions and N-nucleotide insertions.

This clone was picked up a small number of times. Its specificity is unknown. The DNA ends 3 residues before the CDR3 does, and the rest of the CDR3 is filled in from the germline J gene. Sequencing was performed with immunoSEQ multiplex PCR; in TCRdb, only in-frame clones are kept and a portion is missing. This sample comprises around 15,000 clones, none seen once only. V dropped 6 bases and J dropped 4 bases, with 15 bases sitting between them. Germline values: CDR1 MNHEY, CDR2 SVGEGT. This CDR3 is 14 amino acids long. The clonotype originates from a human donor with common variable immunodeficiency. The sequenced sample was peripheral blood mononuclear cells. The chain recombines TRBV6-2 or TRBV6-3 with TRBJ2-5; maybe TRBD1 (6 bases). The CDR3 spells CASRAAQGGETQYF. The CDR3 bases that were read are TGTGCCAGCAGAGCCGCACAGGGTGGAGAGACC.